A single sample gave rise to the 13 T cell receptor beta chains below, sequenced in a study of CD8+CD57+ T cells in acquired aplastic anemia. Profiling of TCR beta VDJ combinations and CDR3 sequences used genomic DNA as template. TCRdb used MiXCR to reprocess the reads, holding one entry per CDR3 protein. The sample includes under 150,000 distinct CDR3 sequences, around two fifths seen only once; the top ten take 8% to 8.5%. Material for sequencing was sorted CD4+, CD8+, or CD8+CD57+ T cells (not recorded which) from PBMCs. The receptors derive from a human donor in good health, serving as a control.

On this clonotype: Being one base from a much bigger clone, this may be a read error. This chain links TRBV20-1 with TRBJ2-2; 12 nucleotides align to TRBD2. Looked up from germline, CDR1 is DFQATT and CDR2 is SNEGSKA (reference sequence). This CDR3 has 14 residues. The CDR3 loop reads CSARAPLAGGELSF. In DNA form, the CDR3 reads TGCAGTGCTAGAGCTCCCCTAGCGGGAGGGGAGCTGTCTTTT.

About this clonotype: This clone may be a read error of a much larger clone one base away. The chain has TRBV20-1 and TRBJ2-2, with TRBD2 matching 7 bases. The CDR3 consists of 16 residues. J lost 1 base, V lost 2 bases, and 7 bases had no gene match. Looked up from germline, CDR1 is DFQATT and CDR2 is SNEGSKA (reference sequence). The CDR3 loop reads CSARTLSGENTGELFF. Here the CDR3 DNA reads TGCAGTGCTAGAACCCTAAGCGGGGAGAACACCGGGGAGCTGTTTTTT.

This clonotype has ten or more counts. J is TRBJ2-3 and V is TRBV19, with TRBD1 matching over 7 bases. The V gene end was trimmed by 9 bases and the J gene end by 1 base; junction bases not matched to a gene: 7. This CDR3 comprises 14 residues. Germline V gene data show CDR1 as LNHDA and CDR2 as SQIVND (reference sequence). CDR3 nucleotides: TGTGCCAGCGGAACAGGGGACCGCACAGATACGCAGTATTTT. It specifies CASGTGDRTDTQYF.

This clonotype turned up a few times. CDR3 region: CAISESGLAGEDTQYF. CDR3 sequence (DNA): TGTGCCATCAGTGAGTCAGGGCTAGCGGGGGAGGATACGCAGTATTTT. This sequence joins TRBV10-3 and TRBJ2-3; 10 bases fit TRBD2. With 0 bases clipped from V and 6 bases from J, the junction kept 6 bases outside the gene matches. CDR1 ENHRY and CDR2 SYGVKD come from the germline V gene. This CDR3 is built from 16 residues.

This clonotype has at least ten counts. V is TRBV12-3 or TRBV12-4 and J is TRBJ1-4, with TRBD1 matching over 7 bases. This CDR3 spans 16 amino acids. With V trimmed by 7 bases and J by 6 bases, 14 bases remained unmatched. CDR3 sequence (DNA): TGTGCCAGCACCTTCGGCCCCGGCAGGGGGGATGAAAAACTGTTTTTT. It yields the protein CASTFGPGRGDEKLFF.

This clonotype came up many times. V and J are TRBV29-1 and TRBJ2-1, with a possible D match to TRBD1 (5 bases). The CDR3 sequence is 13 residues long. The V gene's germline CDR1 is SQVTM and CDR2 ANQGSEA. V was shortened by 5 bases and J by 1 base, with 9 bases between the two germline ends. CDR3 nucleotides: TGCAGCGTTCAACGACAGTCCTACAATGAGCAGTTCTTC. As protein: CSVQRQSYNEQFF.

This clonotype was seen more than once but under ten times. This sequence joins TRBV12-3 or TRBV12-4 and TRBJ1-1; no firm D call. This CDR3 has 12 residues. With 0 bases removed from V and 4 bases from J, the gap between germline ends came to 3 bases. The CDR3, as DNA: TGTGCCAGCAGTTTAGCGGGCACTGAAGCTTTCTTT. This encodes CASSLAGTEAFF.

This chain connects TRBV28 to TRBJ1-5; TRBD1 might be the D (5 bases). This CDR3 comprises 17 residues. The V and J ends lost 6 bases and 2 bases respectively, with 20 bases between them. The V gene's germline CDR1 is MDHEN and CDR2 SYDVKM. CDR3 in DNA: TGTGCCAGCAGCGTCCATTGGACCAAACAGGGCAATCAGCCCCAGCATTTT. Residues: CASSVHWTKQGNQPQHF.

This clonotype was recorded many times. The J gene is TRBJ2-3, the V gene TRBV4-1, with D possibly TRBD2 on 5 matching bases. Germline V gene data show CDR1 as MGHRA and CDR2 as YSYEKL. The CDR3 loop spans 15 amino acids. V was cut by 4 bases and J by 0 bases, with 11 bases left in between. CDR3 DNA: TGCGCCAGCAGCCTCCGGGATCCTAGCACAGATACGCAGTATTTT. Protein product: CASSLRDPSTDTQYF.

This clonotype occurred many times. The V and J genes are TRBV5-1 and TRBJ1-1; D ambiguous. Germline V lookup: CDR1 SGHRS, CDR2 YFSETQ. The CDR3 length is 14 residues. With 5 bases removed from V and 1 base from J, the gap between germline ends came to 12 bases. CDR3 protein: CASRNRAGNTEAFF. CDR3 DNA sequence: TGCGCCAGCAGAAATAGGGCGGGGAACACTGAAGCTTTCTTT.

The chain recombines TRBV7-6 with TRBJ2-7; 7 bases line up with TRBD1. Germline V lookup: CDR1 SGHVS, CDR2 FNYEAQ. This CDR3 spans 15 amino acids. Trimming cost V 1 base and J 2 bases; bases outside gene matches: 5. In nucleotides, the CDR3 is TGTGCCAGCAGCTTAGATCGTCAGGGGGCCTACGAGCAGTACTTC. Amino acid sequence: CASSLDRQGAYEQYF.

This clonotype came up many times. The CDR3 sequence is CASSQEYNQPQHF. The CDR3 bases are TGCGCCAGCAGCCAAGAGTACAATCAGCCCCAGCATTTT. The chain uses TRBV4-1 and TRBJ1-5; D unclear. The CDR3 extends over 13 amino acids. The V gene lost 0 bases and the J gene lost 3 bases, with 3 bases spanning the gap. Germline CDR1 MGHRA, CDR2 YSYEKL.

Here the CDR3 DNA reads TGTGCCAGCAGTTTATCAGGGACAGGGGTTAAGTTAGCTTTCTTT. Translation gives CASSLSGTGVKLAFF. V is TRBV28 and J is TRBJ1-1; 10 bases are a match to TRBD1. The CDR3 contains 15 residues. Looked up from germline, CDR1 is MDHEN and CDR2 is SYDVKM. The J segment lost 10 bases and the V segment lost 1 base, leaving 9 bases of the junction unmatched. The whole variable domain, filled in from reference TRBV28 and TRBJ1-1, reads DVKVTQSSRYLVKRTGEKVFLECVQDMDHENMFWYRQDPGLGLRLIYFSYDVKMKEKGDIPEGYSVSREKKERFSLILESASTNQTSMYLCASSLSGTGVKLAFFGQGTRLTVV.